The 28 T cell receptor beta chains listed next were all sequenced from one sample in a study of cytomegalovirus exposure and HLA in healthy donors. Sequencing used immunoSEQ multiplex PCR; TCRdb keeps in-frame clones, though not all of them. The sample yields some 120,000 clones, about 90% seen once. The material sequenced was PBMCs. The receptors stem from a man aged 30-40 years in good health and CMV-seronegative.

In DNA form, the CDR3 reads TGTGCCAGTAGTAACTTCGACAGCGTGCTGAGTGGGGCCAACGTCCTGACTTTC. Amino acids: CASSNFDSVLSGANVLTF. This chain links TRBV19 with TRBJ2-6, with D possibly TRBD1 on 5 matching bases. CDR3 length: 18 residues. The germline V gene encodes CDR1 LNHDA and CDR2 SQIVND (reference sequence). V lost 4 bases and J 3 bases, leaving 19 bases between the germline ends.

The chain is built from TRBV5-1 and TRBJ2-7, with 11 nucleotides matching TRBD2. The trim removed 6 bases at V and 2 bases at J, leaving 10 bases unmatched. The CDR3 is 16 amino acids. Germline CDR1 and CDR2: SGHRS and YFSETQ. The CDR3 sequence: CASKLGRLAGPYEQYF. The CDR3 DNA follows: TGCGCCAGCAAGCTGGGGAGACTAGCGGGACCCTACGAGCAGTACTTC.

The chain recombines TRBV27 with TRBJ2-7, with 8 positions matching TRBD2. V shed 6 bases and J 6 bases; nucleotides not matched to a gene: 13. This CDR3 is 15 amino acids long. Looked up from germline, CDR1 is MNHEY and CDR2 is SMNVEV (reference sequence). This chain's CDR3 is CASSRLASVSAEQYF. CDR3 DNA: TGTGCCAGCAGCAGACTAGCGTCAGTATCCGCCGAGCAGTACTTC.

The chain has TRBV4-2 and TRBJ2-5, with 7 nucleotides matching TRBD2. The germline CDR1 and CDR2 sequences are LGHNA and YNFKEQ. The junction had 8 bases not matched to a gene; V was cut back by 0 bases and J by 4 bases. CDR3 size: 16 residues. This chain's CDR3 is CASSQDPQGGRETQYF. CDR3 DNA sequence: TGTGCCAGCAGCCAAGACCCTCAGGGAGGGAGAGAGACCCAGTACTTC.

V usage is TRBV7-2 and J usage is TRBJ1-1; TRBD1 is a possible D gene (5 bases). Germline CDR1 and CDR2: SGHTA and FQGNSA. The CDR3 runs to 16 residues. The V gene lost 6 bases and the J gene lost 1 base, with 18 bases spanning the gap. The CDR3 nucleotides are TGTGCCAGCAGGCCCACCTCAGGGCAGAGGAACACTGAAGCTTTCTTT. It translates to CASRPTSGQRNTEAFF.

This chain uses TRBV6-6 with TRBJ2-5; possible D gene TRBD2, 6 bases. The CDR3 consists of 15 residues. The germline V and J ends were trimmed by 4 bases and 0 bases, with 12 bases remaining between them. CDR1 MNHNY and CDR2 SVGAGI come from the germline V gene (reference sequence). For the CDR3, the DNA is TGTGCCAGCAGTTCCCAGAGCGGGTACCAAGAGACCCAGTACTTC. Its translation is CASSSQSGYQETQYF.

This rearrangement joins TRBV6-6 to TRBJ1-2, with 7 bases fitting TRBD1. Per the germline V gene, CDR1 is MNHNY and CDR2 is SVGAGI (reference sequence). The CDR3 loop spans 14 amino acids. V dropped 4 bases and J dropped 0; count of bases not matched to a gene: 2. CDR3 DNA sequence: TGTGCCAGCAGTTTCACAGGGGCTAACTATGGCTACACCTTC. Its translation is CASSFTGANYGYTF.

This chain uses TRBV11-2 with TRBJ2-7; no definite D call. Germline CDR1 and CDR2: SGHAT and FQNNGV. This CDR3 comprises 12 residues. Trimming pared 5 bases from V and 5 bases from J, leaving 10 bases between. The CDR3 reads CASSPRGDEQYF. DNA of the CDR3: TGTGCCAGCAGCCCGAGAGGCGACGAGCAGTACTTC.

CDR3 DNA: TGTGCCAGCAGACTAACAGGGCCCCAGCCCCAGCATTTT. Protein product: CASRLTGPQPQHF. The V gene is TRBV28, the J gene TRBJ1-5, with a weak D call TRBD1 (6 bases). The CDR3 covers 13 residues. Trimming stripped 6 bases from V and 7 bases from J, with 13 bases between. Per germline, CDR1 MDHEN and CDR2 SYDVKM.

The chain joins TRBV11-2 to TRBJ1-1; no clear D gene. V lost 6 bases and J lost 3, with 11 bases in between. Germline lookup yields CDR1 SGHAT and CDR2 FQNNGV. The CDR3 sequence is 13 residues long. The CDR3, as DNA: TGTGCCAGCAGTGTGAGGTCCGACACTGAAGCTTTCTTT. This gives the protein CASSVRSDTEAFF.

The chain is built from TRBV4-1 and TRBJ2-2, with 8 nucleotides matching TRBD1. The CDR3 contains 17 residues. Per germline, CDR1 MGHRA and CDR2 YSYEKL. The trim removed 4 bases at V and 4 bases at J, leaving 11 bases unmatched. The CDR3 DNA reads TGCGCCAGCAGCCCACCCAGGGGGCGAGATATCACCGGGGAGCTGTTTTTT. Its protein is CASSPPRGRDITGELFF.

The chain couples TRBV6-5 to TRBJ2-2; possibly TRBD2 for D (5 bases). Germline assignment: CDR1 MNHEY and CDR2 SVGAGI. The V and J ends lost 9 bases and 0 bases respectively, with 14 bases between them. The CDR3 is 15 amino acids. Here the CDR3 DNA reads TGTGCCAGTACCCGCGGAGGATCGAACACCGGGGAGCTGTTTTTT. It encodes CASTRGGSNTGELFF.

The J gene is TRBJ1-5, the V gene TRBV7-2; D is undetermined. The CDR3 is 15 amino acids. V was trimmed by 5 bases and J by 0 bases, leaving 11 bases between them. Germline V gene sequence: CDR1 SGHTA, CDR2 FQGNSA. CDR3 loop: CASSMGANSNQPQHF. For the CDR3, the DNA is TGTGCCAGCAGCATGGGAGCAAATAGCAATCAGCCCCAGCATTTT.

The chain joins TRBV10-1 to TRBJ2-7, with TRBD1 identical over 7 bases. CDR1 is WNHNN and CDR2 is SYGVQD in the germline V gene (reference sequence). J was trimmed by 4 bases and V by 2 bases; bases with no gene match: 8. CDR3 length equals 15 residues. The CDR3 loop reads CASSENPGTVYEQYF. As DNA, the CDR3 is TGCGCCAGCAGTGAGAACCCAGGGACAGTTTACGAGCAGTACTTC.

The gene calls are TRBV6-4 and TRBJ2-2; 7 bases are a match to TRBD1. This CDR3 is 17 amino acids long. The germline V gene encodes CDR1 MRHNA and CDR2 SNTAGT. The V gene end was trimmed by 2 bases and the J gene end by 3 bases; junction bases not matched to a gene: 9. For the CDR3, the DNA is TGTGCCAGCAGTGACCGAACTCTAAGGGGGCACACCGGGGAGCTGTTTTTT. Its protein product is CASSDRTLRGHTGELFF.

The chain links TRBV2 to TRBJ2-2, with D uncertain. Germline V gene sequence: CDR1 SNHLY, CDR2 FYNNEI. The CDR3 covers 14 residues. Trimming stripped 7 bases from V and 0 bases from J, with 9 bases between. The CDR3 DNA reads TGTGCCAGCATGCCTTACACGAACACCGGGGAGCTGTTTTTT. Translating it yields CASMPYTNTGELFF.

The count of this clone is one. V and J are TRBV29-1 and TRBJ2-6; the D gene is possibly TRBD2 (6 bases). Trimming pared 0 bases from V and 0 bases from J, leaving 9 bases between. Per the germline V gene, CDR1 is SQVTM and CDR2 is ANQGSEA. The CDR3 spans 16 residues. CDR3 loop: CSVEEWGDSGANVLTF. For the CDR3, the DNA is TGCAGCGTTGAAGAGTGGGGGGACTCTGGGGCCAACGTCCTGACTTTC.

V and J are TRBV7-9 and TRBJ2-3; D is uncertain. With 5 bases removed from V and 0 bases from J, the gap between germline ends came to 3 bases. This CDR3 contains 12 residues. The germline CDR1 and CDR2 sequences are SEHNR and FQNEAQ (reference sequence). CDR3 protein: CASSPSTDTQYF. The CDR3 nucleotides read TGTGCCAGCAGCCCAAGCACAGATACGCAGTATTTT. Filled out from reference TRBV7-9 and TRBJ2-3, the complete variable domain reads DTGVSQNPRHKITKRGQNVTFRCDPISEHNRLYWYRQTLGQGPEFLTYFQNEAQLEKSRLLSDRFSAERPKGSFSTLEIQRTEQGDSAMYLCASSPSTDTQYFGPGTRLTVL.

The rearrangement links TRBV2 to TRBJ2-3; tentatively, D is TRBD2 (6 bases). The CDR3 loop spans 17 amino acids. Looked up from germline, CDR1 is SNHLY and CDR2 is FYNNEI. Trimming removed 2 bases from V and 0 bases from J, with 15 bases in between. The DNA of the CDR3 is TGTGCCAGCAGTGAAAATAGGTGGGGGACTAGCACAGATACGCAGTATTTT. Protein sequence: CASSENRWGTSTDTQYF.

The table lists this clone with a count of one. The chain recombines TRBV5-1 with TRBJ1-5; tentative D call: TRBD1 (6 bases). V was cut by 1 base and J by 4 bases, with 6 bases left in between. The CDR3 spans 13 residues. CDR1 and CDR2 from the germline V gene are SGHRS and YFSETQ. The CDR3 DNA follows: TGCGCCAGCAGCTTGACAGGGAATCAGCCCCAGCATTTT. Protein sequence: CASSLTGNQPQHF.

This chain connects TRBV5-4 to TRBJ1-1; D is undetermined. This CDR3 is 14 amino acids long. The germline gives CDR1 SGHNT, CDR2 YYREEE (reference sequence). V dropped 1 base and J dropped 1 base, with 8 bases sitting between them. CDR3 residues: CASSLTASNTEAFF. The CDR3 DNA is TGTGCCAGCAGCTTGACAGCCTCGAACACTGAAGCTTTCTTT.

The chain is built from TRBV5-1 and TRBJ1-5; a possible D gene is TRBD1 (5 bases). This CDR3 is built from 15 residues. The germline V and J ends were trimmed by 1 base and 6 bases, with 14 bases remaining between them. From germline, CDR1 is SGHRS and CDR2 YFSETQ. Written as DNA, the CDR3 is TGCGCCAGCAGCTTGTTGGGGGGGGACGGTCAGCCCCAGCATTTT. It is translated as CASSLLGGDGQPQHF.

This chain links TRBV6-6 with TRBJ2-7; 7 bases align to TRBD2. The trim removed 2 bases at V and 1 base at J, leaving 8 bases unmatched. The length of the CDR3 is 16 residues. The germline gives CDR1 MNHNY, CDR2 SVGAGI (reference sequence). The CDR3: CASSYAGIAGSYEQYF. In DNA, the CDR3 is TGTGCCAGCAGTTACGCCGGAATAGCGGGTTCCTACGAGCAGTACTTC.

The V and J genes are TRBV21-1 and TRBJ1-2; no check of the table's D call, TRBD1, against the DNA was made. TRBV21-1 is classified as a pseudogene. The CDR3 is 12 residues long. CDR3 bases: TGTGCCAGCAGCGGCAGGGTGTTAGGCTACACCTTC. Amino acid sequence: CASSGRVLGYTF.

This clone appeared a few times. The chain combines TRBV7-9 with TRBJ2-7; D may be TRBD1 (5 bases). Trimming removed 5 bases from V and 7 bases from J, with 18 bases in between. CDR1 and CDR2 from the germline V gene are SEHNR and FQNEAQ (reference sequence). There are 14 residues in the CDR3. As DNA, the CDR3 is TGTGCCAGCAGCGACGGACACCTTTACGGGGAGCAGTACTTC. Translating it yields CASSDGHLYGEQYF. Full variable domain (missing parts from reference TRBV7-9 and TRBJ2-7): DTGVSQNPRHKITKRGQNVTFRCDPISEHNRLYWYRQTLGQGPEFLTYFQNEAQLEKSRLLSDRFSAERPKGSFSTLEIQRTEQGDSAMYLCASSDGHLYGEQYFGPGTRLTVT.

V gene TRBV6-1 combines with J gene TRBJ2-7; 7 bases line up with TRBD1. This CDR3 is 14 amino acids long. V trimming: 2 bases; J trimming: 4 bases; junction bases outside the gene matches: 5. Per the germline V gene, CDR1 is MNHNS and CDR2 is SASEGT. The CDR3 reads CASSEQTGSYEQYF. CDR3 sequence (DNA): TGTGCCAGCAGTGAACAGACAGGGAGTTACGAGCAGTACTTC.

The genes are TRBV5-6 and TRBJ2-7; D possibly corresponds to TRBD2 (5 bases). The CDR3 is 14 residues long. In germline, CDR1 is SGHDT, CDR2 YYEEEE. V lost 2 bases to trimming and J lost 3 bases, with 12 bases between them. This CDR3 is CASSFRGRVYEQYF. The CDR3 DNA sequence: TGTGCCAGCAGCTTCCGGGGTAGGGTCTACGAGCAGTACTTC.

The genes are TRBV9 and TRBJ2-5; weak D call: TRBD2 (5 bases). V was shortened by 0 bases and J by 4 bases, with 10 bases between the two germline ends. This CDR3 is built from 14 residues. Per the germline V gene, CDR1 is SGDLS and CDR2 is YYNGEE. The CDR3 DNA reads TGTGCCAGCAGCGTAGCAAGGGAGACAGAGACCCAGTACTTC. Translation gives CASSVARETETQYF.